These T cell receptor beta chains were read from a single sample in a study of monozygotic twins with inflammatory bowel disease. TCRdb derives one entry per CDR3 protein from the 5' RACE reads, leaving out DNA. This sample's table has about 380,000 distinct CDR3 sequences. Material: blood. These receptors were collected from a human donor with ulcerative colitis or Crohn's disease, or a healthy co-twin of an affected twin (not recorded which). CDR3s include the opening cysteine and the closing phenylalanine or tryptophan.

V gene: TRBV9
J gene: TRBJ1-1
CDR3 protein: CASSAYGTEAFF

V gene: TRBV7-2
J gene: TRBJ1-4
CDR3 protein: CASSSGDREKLFF

V gene: TRBV5-8
J gene: TRBJ2-3
CDR3 protein: CASSFLAGGIRAQYF

V gene: TRBV7-8
J gene: TRBJ1-1
CDR3 protein: CASSLQGQMNTEAFF

V gene: TRBV4-2
J gene: TRBJ2-4
CDR3 protein: CASSPNGWQAKNIQYF

V gene: TRBV6-1
J gene: TRBJ1-1
CDR3 protein: CASSPNLDGSYTEAFF

V gene: TRBV6-1
J gene: TRBJ2-2
CDR3 protein: CASREATGGARSGELFF

V gene: TRBV7-3
J gene: TRBJ1-5
CDR3 protein: CASSATGTGRLFAGNQPQHF

V gene: TRBV4-1
J gene: TRBJ2-7
CDR3 protein: CASSQLVGLGEQYF

V gene: TRBV30
J gene: TRBJ1-4
CDR3 protein: CAWSVWGQSPNEKLFF

V gene: TRBV12-3/TRBV12-4
J gene: TRBJ2-3
CDR3 protein: CASSLDTATLTDTQYF

V gene: TRBV20-1
J gene: TRBJ2-5
CDR3 protein: CSASIPRLAGFQETQYF

V gene: TRBV29-1
J gene: TRBJ2-7
CDR3 protein: CSVETDSYEQYF

V gene: TRBV25-1
J gene: TRBJ1-1
CDR3 protein: CASRTSYEAFF

V gene: TRBV5-1
J gene: TRBJ1-1
CDR3 protein: CASRREGDIISNTEAFF

V gene: TRBV11-3
J gene: TRBJ2-1
CDR3 protein: CASSLEATSGGIYNEQFF

V gene: TRBV4-3
J gene: TRBJ1-3
CDR3 protein: CASSPLGADTIYF

V gene: TRBV2
J gene: TRBJ2-7
CDR3 protein: CASSGTEIGEQYF

V gene: TRBV30
J gene: TRBJ2-2
CDR3 protein: CAWSDGQGHTGELFF

V gene: TRBV27
J gene: TRBJ1-6
CDR3 protein: CASSNRGVAYNSPLHF

V gene: TRBV11-2
J gene: TRBJ2-5
CDR3 protein: CASSLVGALGETQYF

V gene: TRBV27
J gene: TRBJ2-1
CDR3 protein: CASSFMASRNEQFF

V gene: TRBV3-1
J gene: TRBJ1-4
CDR3 protein: CASSQDRNYGDEKLFF

V gene: TRBV6-5
J gene: TRBJ2-5
CDR3 protein: CASSYDGTVQETQYF

V gene: TRBV12-3/TRBV12-4
J gene: TRBJ2-6
CDR3 protein: CASSLVPPGVSGANVLTF

V gene: TRBV27
J gene: TRBJ2-7
CDR3 protein: CASSFSGLEQYF

V gene: TRBV3-1
J gene: TRBJ2-1
CDR3 protein: CASSQSGTDEQFF

V gene: TRBV27
J gene: TRBJ2-3
CDR3 protein: CASSWTSDTDTQYF

V gene: TRBV12-3/TRBV12-4
J gene: TRBJ1-3
CDR3 protein: CASSSVGISGNTIYF

V gene: TRBV19
J gene: TRBJ1-5
CDR3 protein: CASSMGAGYQPQHF

V gene: TRBV4-3
J gene: TRBJ2-1
CDR3 protein: CASSQDQSPTVGTFDEQFF

V gene: TRBV4-2
J gene: TRBJ2-1
CDR3 protein: CASSGHGLAGDYNEQFF

V gene: TRBV5-6
J gene: TRBJ1-4
CDR3 protein: CASSLGQYVSFGEKLFF

V gene: TRBV11-2
J gene: TRBJ2-4
CDR3 protein: CASSLSPGMTAKNIQYF

V gene: TRBV6-5
J gene: TRBJ2-5
CDR3 protein: CASSYSVSAGGFQETQYF

V gene: TRBV6-5
J gene: TRBJ2-3
CDR3 protein: CASSYSTGLAGYTDTQYF

V gene: TRBV5-1
J gene: TRBJ1-1
CDR3 protein: CASSLRGQGTTNTEAFF

V gene: TRBV27
J gene: TRBJ1-2
CDR3 protein: CASSTDSGVYGYTF

V gene: TRBV12-3/TRBV12-4
J gene: TRBJ2-7
CDR3 protein: CASSWGSGGYEQYF

V gene: TRBV12-3/TRBV12-4
J gene: TRBJ2-7
CDR3 protein: CASSFLSPSGEQYF

V gene: TRBV3-1
J gene: TRBJ1-2
CDR3 protein: CASSRTGQHRPYGYTF

V gene: TRBV20-1
J gene: TRBJ1-2
CDR3 protein: CSARGAYAGQGWDGYTF

V gene: TRBV27
J gene: TRBJ2-1
CDR3 protein: CASRRGEPNEQFF